Listed below are T cell receptor beta chains from one sample, sequenced in a study of blood T cells in healthy people across ages. A single record per CDR3 protein comes from TCRdb applying MiXCR to the 5' RACE reads. Found here are some 1.5 million distinct CDR3 sequences, about 30% of them singletons; the top ten hold 7.7%. The sequenced sample was blood. The source of these receptors is a woman younger than 45 in good health. Each CDR3 is given without its conserved first and last residue.

12,TRBJ2-1,TRBV20-1,SARGATFPNEQF
14,TRBJ1-5,TRBV6-6,ASSYRSSWENQPQH
11,TRBJ2-3,TRBV7-9,ASSLGSEDTQY
12,TRBJ2-1,TRBV24-1,ATSDLRLNNEQF
13,TRBJ2-3,TRBV18,ASSPLAEAKDTQY
13,TRBJ2-3,TRBV11-2,ASSFPGGITDTQY
10,TRBJ2-3,TRBV29-1,SAGLSQDTQY
16,TRBJ2-7,TRBV5-5,ASSHTIGTSRNSYEQY
13,TRBJ2-5,TRBV20-1,SARAPGPGEETQY
12,TRBJ2-5,TRBV2,ASTMTSAQETQY
11,TRBJ2-7,TRBV29-1,SVELNRAYEQY
12,TRBJ1-1,TRBV5-1,ASSFWTGEDEAF
10,TRBJ2-7,TRBV10-3,AITAGGHEQY
14,TRBJ2-3,TRBV29-1,SVEDPAGGLADTQY
11,TRBJ2-4,TRBV7-8,ASSLEGRNIQY
13,TRBJ2-5,TRBV5-5,ASSLGGLAIETQY
13,TRBJ2-2,TRBV20-1,SASRQGENTGELF
16,TRBJ2-1,TRBV7-9,ASSFTLVTSGVYNEQF
12,TRBJ2-7,TRBV5-1,ASSRGDPSYEQY
14,TRBJ2-7,TRBV6-2/TRBV6-3,ASSYDVAGVSYEQY
14,TRBJ1-3,TRBV18,ASSPGTGISGNTIY
13,TRBJ2-1,TRBV28,ASSWEGGNYNEQF
12,TRBJ1-6,TRBV7-2,ASSPRQGGSPPH
12,TRBJ1-6,TRBV12-3/TRBV12-4,ASSPGQYDSPLH
13,TRBJ2-3,TRBV2,ASSAPFSSTDTQY
11,TRBJ2-5,TRBV5-1,ASANRGTNEQY
9,TRBJ1-1,TRBV29-1,SGTGASAAF
11,TRBJ1-5,TRBV28,ASSIARAQPQH
14,TRBJ1-1,TRBV9,ASSVGATGTDTEAF
14,TRBJ2-3,TRBV20-1,SARTGTPSSTDTQY
12,TRBJ2-7,TRBV7-6,AGSTYRDSYEQY
10,TRBJ2-7,TRBV20-1,SANPTRDEQY
15,TRBJ1-6,TRBV6-1,ASSPQPRGLISSPLH
14,TRBJ2-3,TRBV6-6,ASTARLGLSTDTQY
11,TRBJ2-1,TRBV3-1,ASSQERVHEQF
13,TRBJ2-7,TRBV5-1,ASSLLGTGPYEQY
13,TRBJ2-6,TRBV6-2/TRBV6-3,ASARGDSGANVLT
14,TRBJ2-1,TRBV7-9,ASSPPGAGSCNEQF
12,TRBJ1-1,TRBV6-1,ASSETAGRSEAF
13,TRBJ2-5,TRBV7-6,ASSFSDSGGKTQY
12,-,TRBV12-3/TRBV12-4,ASSLLAGYNEQY
12,TRBJ2-7,TRBV6-5,ASSYSLLSYEQY
13,TRBJ2-7,TRBV20-1,SARELAGGSYEQY
12,-,TRBV9,ASSVGSGGETQY
14,TRBJ2-3,TRBV9,ASSVGEPWGTDTQY
14,TRBJ2-1,TRBV19,ASSPSRLAVYNEQF
14,TRBJ2-1,TRBV5-1,ASSSGLRTGSYEQF
12,TRBJ2-7,TRBV20-1,SARGGDRLYEQY
12,TRBJ2-7,TRBV28,ASSLRRAVYEQY